This TCR beta chain was profiled in a study of T cells in Graves' hyperthyroidism and ophthalmopathy. Amplification of TCR beta CDR3 regions used RNA as the template. First-round RT-PCR with HTBI primers amplified the TCR CDR3 region. From the multiplex PCR reads, TCRdb called clonotypes with MiXCR, one entry per CDR3 protein. The repertoire holds 400,000 to 550,000 distinct CDR3 sequences, with approximately 15% as singletons. Germline CDR1 and CDR2: MNHEY and SVGEGT. V was shortened by 5 bases and J by 7 bases, with 23 bases between the two germline ends. This CDR3 region has 16 residues. The sequenced material came from blood. The receptor was isolated from a woman aged 18-35 years with Graves' hyperthyroidism. This chain joins TRBV6-2 or TRBV6-3 and TRBJ1-1, with a tentative D call TRBD1 (5 bases). In DNA, the CDR3 is TGTGCCAGCAGTCACACGGGGTGGGGGGGTTTGAGTGAAGCTTTCTTT. This encodes CASSHTGWGGLSEAFF.